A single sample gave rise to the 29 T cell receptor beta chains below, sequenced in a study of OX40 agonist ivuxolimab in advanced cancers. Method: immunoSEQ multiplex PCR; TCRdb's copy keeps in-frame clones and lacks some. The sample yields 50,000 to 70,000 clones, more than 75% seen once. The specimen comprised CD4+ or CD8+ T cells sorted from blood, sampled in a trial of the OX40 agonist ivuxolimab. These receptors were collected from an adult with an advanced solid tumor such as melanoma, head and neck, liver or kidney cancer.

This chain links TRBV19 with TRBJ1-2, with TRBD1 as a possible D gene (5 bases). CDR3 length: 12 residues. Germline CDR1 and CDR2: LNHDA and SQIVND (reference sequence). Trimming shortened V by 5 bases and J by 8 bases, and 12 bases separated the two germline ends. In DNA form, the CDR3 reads TGTGCCAGTAGTCTCCAAGGGGAGGGCTACACCTTC. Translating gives CASSLQGEGYTF.

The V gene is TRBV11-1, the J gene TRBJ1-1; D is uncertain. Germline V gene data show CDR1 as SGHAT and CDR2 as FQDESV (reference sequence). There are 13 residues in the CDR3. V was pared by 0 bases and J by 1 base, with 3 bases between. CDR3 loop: CASSLARNTEAFF. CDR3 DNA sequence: TGTGCCAGCAGCTTAGCACGGAACACTGAAGCTTTCTTT.

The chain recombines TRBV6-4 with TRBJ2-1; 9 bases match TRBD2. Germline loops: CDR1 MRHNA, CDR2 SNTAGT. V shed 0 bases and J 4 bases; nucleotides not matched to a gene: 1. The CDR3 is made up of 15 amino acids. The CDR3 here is CASSDSSGSYNEQFF. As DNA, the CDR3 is TGTGCCAGCAGTGACTCTAGCGGGAGTTACAATGAGCAGTTCTTC.

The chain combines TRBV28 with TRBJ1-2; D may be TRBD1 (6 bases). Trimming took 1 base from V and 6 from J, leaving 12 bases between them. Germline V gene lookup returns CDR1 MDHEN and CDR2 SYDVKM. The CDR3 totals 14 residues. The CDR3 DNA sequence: TGTGCCAGCAGTTTATTTTACAGGGAGGATGGCTACACCTTC. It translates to CASSLFYREDGYTF.

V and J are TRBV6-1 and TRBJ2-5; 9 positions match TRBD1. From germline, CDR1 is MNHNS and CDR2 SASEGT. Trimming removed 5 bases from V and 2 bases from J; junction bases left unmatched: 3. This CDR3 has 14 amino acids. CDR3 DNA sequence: TGTGCCAGCAGTCGGGACAGGGCACAAGAGACCCAGTACTTC. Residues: CASSRDRAQETQYF.

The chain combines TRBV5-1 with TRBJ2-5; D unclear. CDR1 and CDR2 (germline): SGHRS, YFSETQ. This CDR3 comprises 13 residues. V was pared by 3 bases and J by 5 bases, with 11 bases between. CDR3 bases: TGCGCCAGCAGCTCCCTGACGATCGAGACCCAGTACTTC. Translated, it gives CASSSLTIETQYF.

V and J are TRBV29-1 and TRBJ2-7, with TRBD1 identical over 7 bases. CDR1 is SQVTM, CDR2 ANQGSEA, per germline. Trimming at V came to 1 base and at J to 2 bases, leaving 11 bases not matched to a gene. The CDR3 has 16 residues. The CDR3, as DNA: TGCAGCGTTGAAGGACAACCGACAGGGTGGACCTACGAGCAGTACTTC. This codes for CSVEGQPTGWTYEQYF.

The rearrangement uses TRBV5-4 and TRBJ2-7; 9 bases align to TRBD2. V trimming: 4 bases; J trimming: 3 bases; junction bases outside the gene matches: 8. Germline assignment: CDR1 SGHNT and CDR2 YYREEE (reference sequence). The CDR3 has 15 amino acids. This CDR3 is CASSPRGGEGYEQYF. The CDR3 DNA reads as TGTGCCAGCAGCCCCCGCGGGGGGGAGGGCTACGAGCAGTACTTC.

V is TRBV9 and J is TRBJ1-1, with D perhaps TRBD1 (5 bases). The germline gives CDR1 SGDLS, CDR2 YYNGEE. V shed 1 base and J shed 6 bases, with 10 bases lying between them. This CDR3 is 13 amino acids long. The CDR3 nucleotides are TGTGCCAGCAGCGTACTAGGGGACCCTGAAGCTTTCTTT. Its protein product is CASSVLGDPEAFF.

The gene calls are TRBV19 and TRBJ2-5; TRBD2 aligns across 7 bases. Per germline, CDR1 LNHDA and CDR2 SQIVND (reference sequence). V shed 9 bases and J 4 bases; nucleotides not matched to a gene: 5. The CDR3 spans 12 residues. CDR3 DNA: TGTGCCAGCGCGACTAGCCGAGAGACCCAGTACTTC. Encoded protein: CASATSRETQYF.

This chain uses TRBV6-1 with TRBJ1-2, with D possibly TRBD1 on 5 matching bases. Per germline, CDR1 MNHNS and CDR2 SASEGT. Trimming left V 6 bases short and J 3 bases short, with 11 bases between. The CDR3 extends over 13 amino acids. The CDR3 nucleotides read TGTGCCAGCAGGACGGGGGGGGACTATGGCTACACCTTC. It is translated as CASRTGGDYGYTF.

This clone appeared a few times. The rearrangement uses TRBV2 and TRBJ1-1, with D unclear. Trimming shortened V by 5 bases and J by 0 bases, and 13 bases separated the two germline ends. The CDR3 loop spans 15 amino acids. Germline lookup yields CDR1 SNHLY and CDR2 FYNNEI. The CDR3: CASSPEPTMNTEAFF. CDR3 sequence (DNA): TGTGCCAGCAGTCCGGAGCCGACAATGAACACTGAAGCTTTCTTT.

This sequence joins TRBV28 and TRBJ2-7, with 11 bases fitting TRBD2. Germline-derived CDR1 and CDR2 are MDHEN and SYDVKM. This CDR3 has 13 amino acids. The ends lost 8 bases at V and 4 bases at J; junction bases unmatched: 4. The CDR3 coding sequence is TGTGCCAGCCGGACTAGCGGGTTTTACGAGCAGTACTTC. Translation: CASRTSGFYEQYF.

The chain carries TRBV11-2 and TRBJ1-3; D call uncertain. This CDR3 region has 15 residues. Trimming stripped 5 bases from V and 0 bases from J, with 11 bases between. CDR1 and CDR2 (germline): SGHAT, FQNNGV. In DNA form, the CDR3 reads TGTGCCAGCAGCCAAACGAGCGCCTCTGGAAACACCATATATTTT. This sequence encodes CASSQTSASGNTIYF.

CDR3 sequence: CASSAQGARIYGYTF. CDR3 bases: TGTGCCAGTAGTGCGCAGGGGGCGCGGATCTATGGCTACACCTTC. The chain links TRBV19 to TRBJ1-2; TRBD1 matches 8 bases. Trimming at V came to 5 bases and at J to 4 bases, leaving 9 bases not matched to a gene. From germline, CDR1 is LNHDA and CDR2 SQIVND (reference sequence). The CDR3 loop spans 15 amino acids.

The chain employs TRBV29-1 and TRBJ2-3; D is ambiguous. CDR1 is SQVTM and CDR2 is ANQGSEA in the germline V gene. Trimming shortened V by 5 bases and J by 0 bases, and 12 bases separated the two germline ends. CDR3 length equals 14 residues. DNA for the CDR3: TGCAGCGTTCTCCCTAGATCTAGCACAGATACGCAGTATTTT. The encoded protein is CSVLPRSSTDTQYF.

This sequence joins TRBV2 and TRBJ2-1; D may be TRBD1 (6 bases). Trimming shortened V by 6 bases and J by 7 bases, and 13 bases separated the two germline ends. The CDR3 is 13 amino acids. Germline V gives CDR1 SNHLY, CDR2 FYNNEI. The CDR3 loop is CASRPGTLNEQFF. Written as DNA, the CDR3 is TGTGCCAGCAGGCCCGGGACACTAAATGAGCAGTTCTTC.

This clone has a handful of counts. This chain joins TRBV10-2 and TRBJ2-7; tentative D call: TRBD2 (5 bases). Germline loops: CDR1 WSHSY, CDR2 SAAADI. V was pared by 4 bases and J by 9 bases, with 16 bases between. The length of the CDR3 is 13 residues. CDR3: CASSVQSESGQYF. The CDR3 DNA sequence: TGCGCCAGCAGTGTTCAATCGGAGAGCGGGCAGTACTTC.

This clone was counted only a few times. In nucleotides, the CDR3 is TGTGCCAGCAGCCTCGACGGGGACGGCTATGGCTACACCTTC. It yields the protein CASSLDGDGYGYTF. The rearrangement uses TRBV7-9 and TRBJ1-2; D possibly corresponds to TRBD1 (5 bases). Trimming removed 5 bases from V and 4 bases from J, with 14 bases in between. Germline V gene data show CDR1 as SEHNR and CDR2 as FQNEAQ (reference sequence). The CDR3 spans 14 residues.

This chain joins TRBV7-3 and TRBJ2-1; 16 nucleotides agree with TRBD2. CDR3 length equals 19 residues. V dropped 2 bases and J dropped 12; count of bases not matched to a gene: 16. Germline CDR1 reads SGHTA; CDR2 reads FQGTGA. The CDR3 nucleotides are TGTGCCAGCAGCTTATCCCCGGGACTAGCGGGAGGGGGGGTATCTGTGCAGTTCTTC. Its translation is CASSLSPGLAGGGVSVQFF.

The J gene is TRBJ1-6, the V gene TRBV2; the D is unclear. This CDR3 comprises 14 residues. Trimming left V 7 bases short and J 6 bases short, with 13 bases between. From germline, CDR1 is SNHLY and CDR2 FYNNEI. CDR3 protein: CASKIGMINSPLHF. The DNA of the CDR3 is TGTGCCAGCAAAATTGGGATGATTAATTCACCCCTCCACTTT.

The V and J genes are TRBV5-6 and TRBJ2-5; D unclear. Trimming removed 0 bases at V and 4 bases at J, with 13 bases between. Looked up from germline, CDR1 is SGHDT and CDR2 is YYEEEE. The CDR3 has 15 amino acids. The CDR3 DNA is TGTGCCAGCAGCTTGGCTTTAGTTGTCAGAGAGACCCAGTACTTC. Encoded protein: CASSLALVVRETQYF.

The CDR3 coding sequence is TGTGCCAGCAGCAAGGACAGCTCCTACGAGCAGTACTTC. It codes for CASSKDSSYEQYF. The J gene is TRBJ2-7, the V gene TRBV5-5; TRBD1 is a possible D gene (6 bases). The CDR3 is 13 amino acids. Germline CDR1 and CDR2: SGHKS and YYEKEE (reference sequence). With 4 bases removed from V and 0 bases from J, the gap between germline ends came to 8 bases.

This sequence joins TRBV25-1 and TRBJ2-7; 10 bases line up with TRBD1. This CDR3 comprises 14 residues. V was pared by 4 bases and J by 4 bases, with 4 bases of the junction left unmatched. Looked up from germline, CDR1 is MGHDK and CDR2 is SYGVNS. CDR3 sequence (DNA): TGTGCCAGCAGTGGCAGACAGGGGGCTTACGAGCAGTACTTC. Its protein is CASSGRQGAYEQYF.

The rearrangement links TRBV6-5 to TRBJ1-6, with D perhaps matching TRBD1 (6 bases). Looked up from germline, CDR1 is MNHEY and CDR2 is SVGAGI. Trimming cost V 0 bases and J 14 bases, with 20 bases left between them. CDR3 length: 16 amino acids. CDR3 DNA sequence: TGTGCCAGCAGTTACTCGAGTGGGGGCCGGGGTACGGCCCTCCACTTT. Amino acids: CASSYSSGGRGTALHF.

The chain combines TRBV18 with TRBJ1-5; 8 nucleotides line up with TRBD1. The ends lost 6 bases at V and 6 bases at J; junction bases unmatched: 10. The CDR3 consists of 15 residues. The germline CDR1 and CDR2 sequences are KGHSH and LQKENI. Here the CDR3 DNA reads TGTGCCAGCTCCGTAACAGGGGGGAGAAGTCAGCCCCAGCATTTT. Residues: CASSVTGGRSQPQHF.

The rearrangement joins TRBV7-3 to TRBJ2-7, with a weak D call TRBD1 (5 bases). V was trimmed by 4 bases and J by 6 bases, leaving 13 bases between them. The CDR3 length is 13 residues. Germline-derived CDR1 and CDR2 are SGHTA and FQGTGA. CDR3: CASSSGHPAEQYF. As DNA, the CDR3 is TGTGCCAGCAGCTCAGGACACCCCGCCGAGCAGTACTTC.

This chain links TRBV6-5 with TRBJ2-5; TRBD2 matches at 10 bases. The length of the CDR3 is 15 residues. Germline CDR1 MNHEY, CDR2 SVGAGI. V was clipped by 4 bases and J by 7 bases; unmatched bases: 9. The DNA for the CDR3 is TGTGCCAGCAGTTCTCTTCTAGCGGGAGAGGGGACCCAGTACTTC. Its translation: CASSSLLAGEGTQYF.

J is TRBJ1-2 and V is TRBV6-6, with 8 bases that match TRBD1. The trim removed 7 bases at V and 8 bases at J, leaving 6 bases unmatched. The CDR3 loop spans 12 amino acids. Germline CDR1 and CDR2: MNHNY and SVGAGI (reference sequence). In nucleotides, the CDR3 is TGTGCCAGCAACCTCGACAGGGGCGGCTACACCTTC. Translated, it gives CASNLDRGGYTF.